This TCR beta chain was sequenced during a study of cytomegalovirus exposure and HLA in healthy donors. Study findings and constraints: TCR beta V- and J-gene trimming, according to a later analysis, was linked to a missense DCLRE1C variant.

The PCR contained 60 Vbeta and 13 Jbeta primers. TCRdb's table, derived via immunoSEQ multiplex PCR, lists solely in-frame clones and lacks some. The table lists roughly 150,000 clones, approximately 71% of them singletons, with approximately 5.6% in the top ten. This clone has only a few counts. Its antigen is unidentified. The CDR3 covers 16 residues. The V and J ends lost 4 bases and 3 bases, in that order; junction bases with no gene match: 4. Germline CDR1 reads SGHRS; CDR2 reads YFSETQ. The chain is built from TRBV5-1 and TRBJ2-5; 15 nucleotides match TRBD2. The TCR sequence derives from a woman in her late teens or twenties in good health and CMV-seropositive. The sequenced sample was PBMCs. The CDR3 DNA follows: TGCGCCAGCAGCCTGGGACTAGCGGGGGGTAAAGAGACCCAGTACTTC. Translated: CASSLGLAGGKETQYF.